The T cell receptor beta chain described here comes from a study of cytomegalovirus exposure and HLA in healthy donors. Study-level results: The classifier reportedly diagnosed cytomegalovirus status with high sensitivity and specificity. Rarity held for most TCR sequences, but there were some public TCRs that occurred in many donors.

In regard to this clone: Its cognate antigen is unknown.

Trimming took off 6 bases at V and 8 bases at J, with 19 bases between the two ends. CDR3 size: 14 residues. The germline CDR1 and CDR2 sequences are MNHNY and SVGAGI (reference sequence). Generated by immunoSEQ multiplex PCR, the TCRdb table keeps only in-frame clones and is missing some. The repertoire holds fewer than 250,000 clones, with around 86% as singletons. This chain connects TRBV6-6 to TRBJ1-2, with D perhaps matching TRBD1 (5 bases). The sequenced material came from PBMCs. The TCR originated in a woman aged 18-29 years in good health and CMV-seropositive. The CDR3 DNA reads TGTGCCAGCAGGGAGGGGTCTGGCCCATACGGCTACACCTTC. It codes for CASREGSGPYGYTF.